This T cell receptor beta chain was profiled in a study of cytomegalovirus exposure and HLA in healthy donors. Overall study results and limits: Immune exposure information available was restricted to CMV serostatus. Researchers reported in a later analysis that a missense DCLRE1C variant was tied to TCR beta V- and J-gene trimming.

A note on this clone: Its specificity is unknown.

Healthy bone marrow donors formed the donor group. Use of 60 Vbeta and 13 Jbeta primers characterized the PCR. Authors' data handling: Tens of millions of unique TCR beta chains, some 9.9 million of them shared, were counted by a later analysis. Clones were sequenced by immunoSEQ multiplex PCR, and TCRdb holds only the in-frame ones, with some missing. V, J and clone size are those of that table, while D and trimming were read from the DNA. This table has nearly 100,000 clones, around 10% appearing once. The CDR3 length is 14 residues. V shed 4 bases, J shed 3 bases, and the junction held 6 bases outside the gene matches.

The rearrangement uses TRBV5-3 and TRBJ2-7; 8 bases agree with TRBD1. TRBV5-3 is an open reading frame, and its role is uncertain. Sequenced input: PBMCs. This sequence was found in a man over 45 in good health and CMV-seropositive. Written as DNA, the CDR3 is TGTGCCAGAAGCCGACGACAGGGGTTCTACGAGCAGTACTTC. Translated, it gives CARSRRQGFYEQYF.